The clone carrying this T cell receptor (beta chain) appeared many times. The antigen remains undetermined. TCRdb re-derived calls from the 5' RACE reads in MiXCR, one entry per CDR3 protein. The repertoire has 200,000 to 250,000 distinct CDR3 sequences, roughly 7.5% of them found once; the top ten carry roughly 5.4%. This specimen comes from a study of identical twins. Findings and caveats of the study: Low generation-probability sequences were in excess among twin-shared out-of-frame alpha sequences.

V was pared by 3 bases and J by 5 bases, with 21 bases between. Germline V gene sequence: CDR1 MDHEN, CDR2 SYDVKM. The CDR3 totals 17 residues. These data were likewise used in another study, on yellow fever vaccine responses in identical twins.

What was sequenced was CD8+ T cells sorted from blood. This receptor was identified in a woman between 18 and 30 years old in good health. The J gene is TRBJ2-3, the V gene TRBV28; no clear D. The CDR3 here is CASSFDLGFKVGDTQYF. The CDR3 nucleotides read TGTGCCAGCAGTTTTGATCTAGGGTTCAAAGTCGGAGATACGCAGTATTTT.